Below are 32 T cell receptor beta chains sequenced from a single sample in a study of blood T cell repertoires in COVID-19. TCRdb's copy holds only in-frame clones and misses some; the assay was immunoSEQ multiplex PCR. Among about 180,000 clones, 82% were seen once, and the ten largest hold roughly 18%. Sequencing was carried out using PBMCs or T cells enriched from blood (not recorded which). The receptors were gathered from a man aged 55 to 70 who had recovered from COVID-19.

This clone has a single count. The chain links TRBV11-2 to TRBJ2-3; tentative D call: TRBD1 (6 bases). This CDR3 has 15 amino acids. Germline-derived CDR1 and CDR2 are SGHAT and FQNNGV. Deletions cut 3 bases from V and 0 bases from J, with 10 bases between. This CDR3 reads CASSFSGQSTDTQYF. The CDR3 nucleotides read TGTGCCAGCAGCTTTAGTGGACAGAGCACAGATACGCAGTATTTT.

This clone came up once. J is TRBJ2-1 and V is TRBV24-1, with D possibly matching TRBD2 (5 bases). Trimming left V 5 bases short and J 4 bases short, with 23 bases between. CDR3 length equals 18 residues. Germline lookup yields CDR1 KGHDR and CDR2 SFDVKD. The CDR3: CATSGLLRTVAKYNEQFF. In DNA, the CDR3 is TGTGCCACCAGTGGTCTCCTAAGGACTGTCGCAAAATACAATGAGCAGTTCTTC.

In nucleotides, the CDR3 is TGTGCCAGCTCACCACTTGGGCAAGATACGCAGTATTTT. Translated, it gives CASSPLGQDTQYF. This chain joins TRBV18 and TRBJ2-3; D ambiguous. CDR3 length: 13 amino acids. CDR1 is KGHSH and CDR2 is LQKENI in the germline V gene. V lost 1 base and J 5 bases, leaving 7 bases between the germline ends.

This clone was seen only once. The rearrangement links TRBV29-1 to TRBJ1-2; 7 nucleotides match TRBD1. This CDR3 has 14 residues. Per germline, CDR1 SQVTM and CDR2 ANQGSEA. Trimming cost V 5 bases and J 0 bases; bases outside gene matches: 6. The CDR3 DNA reads as TGCAGCGTTTCCTCCGGGACAGCTAACTATGGCTACACCTTC. This encodes CSVSSGTANYGYTF.

The CDR3 sequence is CASSQDGTDQETQYF. The CDR3 coding sequence is TGTGCCAGCAGCCAAGATGGGACAGACCAAGAGACCCAGTACTTC. The chain has TRBV3-1 (or the pseudogene TRBV3-2) and TRBJ2-5; 7 bases map to TRBD1. From germline, CDR1 is LGHDT and CDR2 YNNKEL (reference sequence). There are 15 residues in the CDR3. Losses at the gene ends were 0 bases for V and 0 bases for J; bases not matched to a gene: 1.

This clone was seen a single time. This chain uses TRBV3-1 (or the pseudogene TRBV3-2) with TRBJ2-1; D is perhaps TRBD2 (5 bases). V was shortened by 3 bases and J by 8 bases, with 11 bases between the two germline ends. Germline loops: CDR1 LGHDT, CDR2 YNNKEL (reference sequence). The CDR3 is made up of 13 amino acids. In DNA form, the CDR3 reads TGTGCCAGCAGCCAGGACTTTCTCGATGAGCAGTTCTTC. This translates into CASSQDFLDEQFF.

There are a few counts of this clone. The rearrangement uses TRBV9 and TRBJ1-1; D is possibly TRBD1 (5 bases). CDR1 is SGDLS and CDR2 is YYNGEE in the germline V gene. V shed 0 bases and J shed 3 bases, with 9 bases lying between them. CDR3 length equals 14 residues. The CDR3 protein is CASSVAGFDTEAFF. The CDR3 DNA is TGTGCCAGCAGCGTAGCAGGGTTTGACACTGAAGCTTTCTTT.

The chain has TRBV7-9 and TRBJ2-7; maybe TRBD1 (6 bases). The V end lost 5 bases, the J end lost 1 base, and 12 bases lay between the germline ends. This CDR3 region has 14 residues. Germline V lookup: CDR1 SEHNR, CDR2 FQNEAQ (reference sequence). This chain's CDR3 is CASSRTAVSYEQYF. CDR3 DNA sequence: TGTGCCAGCAGCCGGACAGCCGTGTCCTACGAGCAGTACTTC.

The chain recombines TRBV27 with TRBJ1-4, with TRBD1 as a possible D gene (5 bases). The V gene's germline CDR1 is MNHEY and CDR2 SMNVEV (reference sequence). Trimming took 7 bases from V and 0 from J, leaving 12 bases between them. The CDR3 is 15 residues long. The CDR3 sequence: CASTDRGSTNEKLFF. The CDR3 region has the DNA TGTGCCAGCACAGATAGGGGTTCAACTAATGAAAAACTGTTTTTT.

The V gene is TRBV14, the J gene TRBJ2-7; 7 positions match TRBD1. With V trimmed by 0 bases and J by 3 bases, 5 bases remained unmatched. Looked up from germline, CDR1 is SGHDN and CDR2 is FVKESK. The CDR3 is 15 amino acids. The chain's CDR3 is CASSQEGDRIYEQYF. The DNA of the CDR3 is TGTGCCAGCAGCCAAGAAGGGGACAGAATCTACGAGCAGTACTTC.

This rearrangement joins TRBV28 to TRBJ1-3, with a possible D match to TRBD1 (5 bases). CDR1 is MDHEN and CDR2 is SYDVKM in the germline V gene. This CDR3 is built from 15 residues. V was clipped by 3 bases and J by 4 bases, with 13 bases between them. In nucleotides, the CDR3 is TGTGCCAGCAGTTTCGGGGGGTCGACCGGAAACACCATATATTTT. This translates into CASSFGGSTGNTIYF.

J is TRBJ2-2 and V is TRBV28, with 7 positions matching TRBD1. J lost 3 bases, V lost 5 bases, and 6 bases had no gene match. The length of the CDR3 is 15 residues. Germline CDR1 is MDHEN and CDR2 is SYDVKM. As DNA, the CDR3 is TGTGCCAGCAGTCCACAAGACAGGGACACCGGGGAGCTGTTTTTT. Its protein product is CASSPQDRDTGELFF.

The chain has TRBV9 and TRBJ2-7, with D tentatively TRBD1 (5 bases). This CDR3 has 15 residues. V was cut by 2 bases and J by 0 bases, with 12 bases left in between. In germline, CDR1 is SGDLS, CDR2 YYNGEE. The CDR3 sequence is CASSVGGQASYEQYF. CDR3 nucleotide sequence: TGTGCCAGCAGCGTGGGTGGACAAGCCTCCTACGAGCAGTACTTC.

This clone was observed a few times. The chain carries TRBV10-3 and TRBJ2-3, with 9 bases matching TRBD2. This CDR3 has 16 residues. V gave up 4 bases and J gave up 2 bases; unmatched junction bases: 7. Germline V gives CDR1 ENHRY, CDR2 SYGVKD. The CDR3 DNA reads TGTGCCATCAGTGGGGGACTAGCAGGAACCACAGATACGCAGTATTTT. Amino acid sequence: CAISGGLAGTTDTQYF.

This clone was picked up one time. The J gene is TRBJ2-3, the V gene TRBV10-3, with unresolved D. V was pared by 2 bases and J by 2 bases, with 2 bases between. The length of the CDR3 is 12 residues. Germline V gene data show CDR1 as ENHRY and CDR2 as SYGVKD. CDR3 DNA: TGTGCCATCAGTGAGCTCACAGATACGCAGTATTTT. Translating it yields CAISELTDTQYF.

The chain is built from TRBV24-1 and TRBJ1-5; no firm D call. The V gene lost 8 bases and the J gene lost 2 bases, with 9 bases spanning the gap. CDR1 is KGHDR and CDR2 is SFDVKD in the germline V gene. This CDR3 spans 13 amino acids. Here the CDR3 reads CATNAEGNQPQHF. CDR3 nucleotide sequence: TGTGCCACCAATGCCGAGGGCAATCAGCCCCAGCATTTT.

The chain carries TRBV30 and TRBJ1-3, with 9 bases fitting TRBD1. Germline CDR1 is GTSNPN and CDR2 is SVGIG (reference sequence). J lost 1 base, V lost 3 bases, and 4 bases had no gene match. This CDR3 contains 15 residues. CDR3 sequence (DNA): TGTGCCTGGAGGGACAGGGGATGGTCTGGAAACACCATATATTTT. Its translation: CAWRDRGWSGNTIYF.

In this sample, this clone turned up a few times. The chain recombines TRBV4-2 with TRBJ2-7; D is unclear. Germline CDR1 is LGHNA and CDR2 is YNFKEQ. V lost 1 base and J 6 bases, leaving 13 bases between the germline ends. This CDR3 has 14 residues. The CDR3 coding sequence is TGTGCCAGCAGCCAAGTCGCGATATCGAGCGAGCAGTACTTC. It encodes CASSQVAISSEQYF.

This clone was counted once. V usage is TRBV2 and J usage is TRBJ1-1; a weak D match, TRBD1 (6 bases). The CDR3 consists of 16 residues. Deletions cut 0 bases from V and 7 bases from J, with 18 bases between. CDR1 and CDR2 from the germline V gene are SNHLY and FYNNEI. CDR3 sequence reads: CASSEALRQESIEAFF. In nucleotides, the CDR3 is TGTGCCAGCAGTGAAGCGCTTCGACAGGAGTCGATTGAAGCTTTCTTT.

This chain uses TRBV19 with TRBJ2-1, with D tentatively TRBD1 (5 bases). This CDR3 has 14 residues. CDR1 and CDR2 (germline): LNHDA, SQIVND (reference sequence). Trimming took 1 base from V and 9 from J, leaving 13 bases between them. This CDR3 is CASSIGTIKSEQFF. CDR3 coding DNA: TGTGCCAGTAGTATAGGGACAATTAAGAGTGAGCAGTTCTTC.

This clone came up a few times. The V and J genes are TRBV30 and TRBJ1-2, with D uncertain. Germline V CDR1 and CDR2: GTSNPN, SVGIG (reference sequence). The V and J ends lost 1 base and 3 bases respectively, with 15 bases between them. This CDR3 has 15 residues. DNA for the CDR3: TGTGCCTGGAGTGAGGTGGGCCACAGATACTATGGCTACACCTTC. Translated, it gives CAWSEVGHRYYGYTF.

This clone was found a few times. This chain uses TRBV6-4 with TRBJ2-7; the match to TRBD1 covers 7 bases. Germline V lookup: CDR1 MRHNA, CDR2 SNTAGT. This CDR3 region has 14 residues. J lost 0 bases, V lost 4 bases, and 3 bases had no gene match. CDR3 sequence (DNA): TGTGCCAGCAGTGCTGACAGGGACTCCTACGAGCAGTACTTC. Encoded protein: CASSADRDSYEQYF.

The chain recombines TRBV25-1 with TRBJ1-6; 7 bases match TRBD1. Trimming cost V 4 bases and J 13 bases; bases outside gene matches: 22. The CDR3 spans 18 residues. Germline V CDR1 and CDR2: MGHDK, SYGVNS. The CDR3 DNA reads TGTGCCAGCAGTGGGTCCCTAGGTTTTGAGACAGGGCGGAGGCCCCTCCACTTT. It specifies CASSGSLGFETGRRPLHF.

Written as DNA, the CDR3 is TGTGCCAGACCTCCGACAGGGGGAAATCAGCCCCAGCATTTT. Protein product: CARPPTGGNQPQHF. The J gene is TRBJ1-5, the V gene TRBV19; TRBD1 agrees at 9 bases. There are 14 residues in the CDR3. The V gene end was trimmed by 9 bases and the J gene end by 4 bases; junction bases not matched to a gene: 7. CDR1 is LNHDA and CDR2 is SQIVND in the germline V gene (reference sequence).

The chain combines TRBV6-5 with TRBJ2-7, with TRBD1 matching over 7 bases. CDR1 MNHEY and CDR2 SVGAGI come from the germline V gene. There are 12 residues in the CDR3. The ends lost 4 bases at V and 12 bases at J; junction bases unmatched: 9. CDR3 in amino acids: CASSLQQGRLYF. The CDR3 DNA reads as TGTGCCAGCAGTTTACAACAGGGGCGGCTGTACTTC.

The V and J genes are TRBV7-6 and TRBJ2-7, with 7 bases that match TRBD2. With V trimmed by 1 base and J by 7 bases, 7 bases remained unmatched. The CDR3 contains 14 residues. From germline, CDR1 is SGHVS and CDR2 FNYEAQ. CDR3 region: CASSLGGGSREQYF. The CDR3 bases are TGTGCCAGCAGCTTAGGCGGGGGAAGTCGTGAGCAGTACTTC.

The chain links TRBV5-4 to TRBJ1-6; D ambiguous. This CDR3 has 14 residues. Trimming removed 4 bases from V and 7 bases from J, with 12 bases in between. The germline V gene encodes CDR1 SGHNT and CDR2 YYREEE (reference sequence). The chain's CDR3 is CASSIPGSNSPLHF. The CDR3 region has the DNA TGTGCCAGCAGCATTCCCGGGTCGAATTCACCCCTCCACTTT. Filled out from reference TRBV5-4 and TRBJ1-6, the complete variable domain reads ETGVTQSPTHLIKTRGQQVTLRCSSQSGHNTVSWYQQALGQGPQFIFQYYREEENGRGNFPPRFSGLQFPNYSSELNVNALELDDSALYLCASSIPGSNSPLHFGNGTRLTVT.

This rearrangement joins TRBV10-3 to TRBJ1-4; 7 positions match TRBD1. The CDR3 sequence is 14 residues long. Germline trimming cut 10 bases from V and 5 bases from J; bases unmatched to any gene: 10. Germline CDR1 and CDR2: ENHRY and SYGVKD. The CDR3 bases are TGTGCCACCCGCCCCGGACAGGAGAATGAAAAACTGTTTTTT. Residues: CATRPGQENEKLFF.

This clone was found once. Other DNA sequences in this specimen translate into the identical CDR3. The V and J genes are TRBV27 and TRBJ1-5; the D is unclear. Deletions cut 4 bases from V and 4 bases from J, with 5 bases between. Germline CDR1 MNHEY, CDR2 SMNVEV (reference sequence). This CDR3 comprises 12 residues. CDR3 region: CASSSLNQPQHF. The CDR3, as DNA: TGTGCCAGCAGTTCTCTTAATCAGCCCCAGCATTTT.

The rearrangement uses TRBV12-5 and TRBJ2-2; the D gene is possibly TRBD1 (6 bases). The V end was cut by 1 base, the J end by 1 base, with 22 bases between. CDR1 and CDR2 from the germline V gene are LGHNT and FRNRAP. This CDR3 is built from 20 residues. The CDR3 protein is CASGLARSLPGALNTGELFF. The CDR3 bases are TGTGCTAGTGGTTTGGCTAGATCCCTCCCAGGGGCCTTGAACACCGGGGAGCTGTTTTTT.

The V call is TRBV10-1, the J call TRBJ2-1, with 9 positions matching TRBD2. The CDR3 contains 20 residues. From germline, CDR1 is WNHNN and CDR2 SYGVQD (reference sequence). With 1 base clipped from V and 3 bases from J, the junction kept 16 bases outside the gene matches. DNA of the CDR3: TGCGCCAGCAGTGAGTGGCCAGCAGCGGGAGGACTAGCGTGCTACAATGAGCAGTTCTTC. Amino acid sequence: CASSEWPAAGGLACYNEQFF.

The rearrangement links TRBV7-3 to TRBJ2-5, with 11 bases that match TRBD1. Unmatched junction bases numbered 9, after V lost 5 bases and J lost 4 bases. Germline V CDR1 and CDR2: SGHTA, FQGTGA. The CDR3 consists of 16 residues. CDR3 nucleotides: TGTGCCAGCAGCCCCAATGGGGGGACAGGGGGAGAGACCCAGTACTTC. Its protein is CASSPNGGTGGETQYF.